This TCR beta chain appears in the sequencing data of a study of blood T cells in healthy people across ages. Primed by a sample-barcoded 5' primer and a J-beta primer mix, a second PCR proceeded for roughly 6 to 12 cycles. TCRdb reprocessed the 5' RACE reads via MiXCR and lists one record per CDR3 protein. The data contain approximately 940,000 distinct CDR3 sequences, under 50% of them singletons. This clonotype was counted a single time. At one end the junction does not follow the germline gene, possibly because of a read error. CDR3 length: 14 residues. Germline V CDR1 and CDR2: LGHNA, YSLEER. The J gene is TRBJ2-4, the V gene TRBV4-3; D is unresolved. The J call may not be correct, given that the DNA end is closer to TRBJ2-7. The receptor's source is a man aged 30 to 45 in good health. Sequencing was carried out using blood. The CDR3: CVSSQGIAAYEQYF. The CDR3 nucleotides read TGCGTCAGCAGCCAAGGAATCGCAGCCTACGAGCAGTACTTC.